This section outlines one T cell receptor beta chain sequence together with its context. Per the germline V gene, CDR1 is LNHDA and CDR2 is SQIVND (reference sequence). The CDR3 is 15 residues long. V lost 3 bases, J lost 2 bases, and 11 bases lay in between. The authors' processing: Amplified reference gene primers provided the basis for estimating nucleated cell counts. Libraries were prepared by immunoSEQ multiplex PCR; TCRdb keeps only in-frame clonotypes and omits some of them. Clone size and V and J calls were adopted from that table, with D and trimming inferred from the DNA. The table lists tens of thousands of clones, approximately 88% of them singletons. The record originates from a study of blood T cell repertoires in COVID-19. Study summary: From the United States, Italy and Spain came samples of acute and convalescent COVID-19. The cDNA or gDNA used as material had been derived from T cells, B-cell-depleted T cells, or PBMCs.

Sequencing was carried out using peripheral blood. The receptor's source is a man aged 50 to 59 with active COVID-19. The chain employs TRBV19 and TRBJ2-1; possible D gene TRBD1, 6 bases. CDR3 DNA: TGTGCCAGTAGTATCGTCGGACAGACCTACAATGAGCAGTTCTTC. Amino acid sequence: CASSIVGQTYNEQFF.